This is a list of T cell receptor beta chains from one sample in a study of T-cell reconstitution after alpha-beta-depleted transplantation in children. A single record per CDR3 protein comes from TCRdb applying MiXCR to the PCR reads. In the table there are hundreds of thousands of distinct CDR3 sequences, roughly 13% of which are singletons. The sequenced sample was PBMCs, mostly from graft donor cells, obtained 360 days after TCRalphabeta/CD19-depleted stem cell transplant. The receptor set was obtained from a male patient under 18 who had a stem cell transplant for acute myeloid leukemia, so the T cells may come from the graft donor. Both conserved end residues are part of each CDR3. A D gene is named only where the DNA matches it firmly. Only some rows state a clone size, as once, few, many or a class for expanded clones.

TRBV10-3	-	few	TRBJ2-1	CAISGKLAGASYNEQFF	TGTGCCATCAGTGGCAAATTGGCGGGGGCTTCCTACAATGAGCAGTTCTTC
TRBV12-3/TRBV12-4	TRBD1	-	TRBJ2-1	CASRRDRQFDEQFF	TGTGCCAGCAGGAGGGACAGGCAATTCGATGAGCAGTTCTTC
TRBV7-8	-	-	TRBJ2-7	CASSLAGRGGIYEQYF	TGTGCCAGCAGCTTAGCGGGCAGGGGGGGGATCTACGAGCAGTACTTC
TRBV20-1	-	few	TRBJ2-3	CSASDRDGFTDTQYF	TGCAGTGCTTCTGACCGGGACGGATTCACAGATACGCAGTATTTT
TRBV4-2	TRBD2	many	TRBJ2-1	CASSEFRLAGGLVNEQFF	TGTGCCAGCAGCGAATTTCGACTAGCGGGAGGGTTAGTCAATGAGCAGTTCTTC
TRBV28	TRBD2	few	TRBJ2-7	CASRTASGSLQQYF	TGTGCCAGCAGAACGGCTAGCGGGAGTTTGCAGCAGTACTTC
TRBV20-1	TRBD2	-	TRBJ2-7	CSATLAGGPREQYF	TGCAGTGCGACCCTAGCGGGAGGGCCAAGAGAGCAGTACTTC
TRBV20-1	TRBD2	-	TRBJ2-1	CSARDSGRAGSEQFF	TGCAGTGCTAGAGATAGCGGGAGGGCCGGTAGTGAGCAGTTCTTC
TRBV20-1	-	few	TRBJ2-7	CSARDRDFLSYEQYF	TGCAGTGCTAGAGATAGGGACTTCCTATCCTACGAGCAGTACTTC
TRBV2	-	-	TRBJ2-7	CASKRFRHEQYF	TGTGCCAGCAAACGCTTTCGGCACGAGCAGTACTTC
TRBV20-1	-	-	TRBJ1-2	CSARALLTGIYGYTF	TGCAGTGCTAGAGCCCTCCTGACAGGCATCTATGGCTACACCTTC
TRBV5-1	TRBD2	few	TRBJ2-5	CASSPGGVVQETQYF	TGCGCCAGCAGCCCGGGGGGGGTTGTACAAGAGACCCAGTACTTC
TRBV7-2	-	-	TRBJ2-3	CASSLVVGPWEDTQYF	TGTGCCAGCAGCTTAGTTGTAGGTCCATGGGAGGATACGCAGTATTTT
TRBV7-6	TRBD2	few	TRBJ2-6	CASSFRTSHAGANVLTF	TGTGCCAGCAGCTTCAGGACTAGTCACGCTGGGGCCAACGTCCTGACTTTC
TRBV7-9	-	few	TRBJ2-4	CASSLLRDGNNLAKNIQYF	TGTGCCAGCAGCTTACTCCGGGACGGGAATAATTTAGCCAAAAACATTCAGTACTTC
TRBV5-1	-	few	TRBJ1-1	CASSVGMGLRNTEAFF	TGCGCCAGCAGCGTTGGAATGGGTCTCCGGAACACTGAAGCTTTCTTT
TRBV7-9	TRBD1	many	TRBJ1-4	CASSPVGQEVRLFF	TGTGCCAGCAGCCCAGTAGGACAGGAGGTTCGTCTGTTTTTT
TRBV19	-	few	TRBJ2-7	CASSPQVVLLNEQYF	TGTGCCAGTAGTCCCCAAGTGGTCCTTTTGAACGAGCAGTACTTC
TRBV19	-	-	TRBJ2-1	CASSFLATYNEQFF	TGTGCCAGTTCGTTTCTAGCGACATACAATGAGCAGTTCTTC
TRBV7-2	-	many	TRBJ1-1	CASSLYTEAFF	TGTGCCAGCAGCTTATACACTGAAGCTTTCTTT
TRBV7-8	TRBD2	many	TRBJ2-1	CASSSLAGARVFF	TGTGCCAGCAGCTCCCTAGCGGGAGCGAGGGTGTTCTTC
TRBV20-1	-	-	TRBJ2-5	CSATSDHQETQYF	TGCAGTGCTACTAGCGACCACCAAGAGACCCAGTACTTC
TRBV20-1	TRBD2	-	TRBJ2-5	CSACTIGSGKDGRETQYF	TGCAGTGCCTGCACCATCGGTAGCGGGAAAGACGGCAGAGAGACCCAGTACTTC
TRBV28	-	many	TRBJ2-3	CASSPPRVLFDTQYF	TGTGCCAGCAGCCCCCCCCGGGTCCTTTTCGATACGCAGTATTTT
TRBV3-1	-	-	TRBJ2-1	CASSPPRGYPYNEQFF	TGTGCCAGCAGCCCACCCCGGGGGTACCCCTACAATGAGCAGTTCTTC
TRBV11-3	TRBD2	-	TRBJ2-1	CASSLFTSPTSGRDEQFF	TGTGCCAGCAGCTTATTCACAAGTCCGACTAGCGGGAGGGATGAGCAGTTCTTC
TRBV5-1	TRBD2	many	TRBJ2-7	CASSLDPAGGGEQYF	TGCGCCAGCAGCTTGGATCCAGCGGGAGGCGGCGAGCAGTACTTC
TRBV7-9	-	-	TRBJ2-5	CASSRTEGRQETQYF	TGTGCCAGCAGCCGGACGGAAGGGAGACAAGAGACCCAGTACTTC
TRBV7-2	TRBD2	many	TRBJ2-1	CASSSSGTSGDNEQFF	TGTGCCAGCAGCTCCTCCGGGACTAGCGGTGACAATGAGCAGTTCTTC
TRBV4-2	TRBD2	-	TRBJ2-1	CASSQGPSGSWNNEQFF	TGTGCCAGCAGCCAGGGGCCTAGCGGGAGTTGGAACAATGAGCAGTTCTTC
TRBV25-1	TRBD1	once	TRBJ2-1	CACSEKGQPAHNEQFF	TGTGCCTGCAGTGAAAAGGGACAGCCAGCCCACAATGAGCAGTTCTTC
TRBV6-2/TRBV6-3	-	few	TRBJ2-7	CASSYGSGGQQYF	TGTGCCAGCAGTTACGGTTCCGGGGGCCAACAGTACTTC
TRBV2	-	-	TRBJ2-2	CASSDPGSTGELFF	TGTGCCAGCAGTGATCCGGGTAGCACCGGGGAGCTGTTTTTT
TRBV10-3	-	-	TRBJ2-7	CAISVLGTDSYEQYF	TGTGCCATCAGTGTTCTAGGGACGGACTCCTACGAGCAGTACTTC
TRBV12-3/TRBV12-4	TRBD2	-	TRBJ2-7	CASSSSLRTSGAYEQYF	TGTGCCAGCAGTTCCTCCCTGCGGACTAGCGGGGCCTACGAGCAGTACTTC
TRBV5-1	-	few	TRBJ2-3	CASSLLLAVAPDTQYF	TGCGCCAGCAGCTTGTTATTAGCGGTAGCTCCAGATACGCAGTATTTT
TRBV3-1	-	few	TRBJ2-1	CASSQAGTLGYNEQFF	TGTGCCAGCAGCCAAGCGGGAACCCTCGGGTACAATGAGCAGTTCTTC
TRBV29-1	TRBD1	-	TRBJ1-5	CSVTGINQPQHF	TGCAGTGTGACAGGGATCAATCAGCCCCAGCATTTT
TRBV20-1	-	few	TRBJ2-3	CSARDWAATDTQYF	TGCAGTGCTAGAGATTGGGCAGCCACAGATACGCAGTATTTT
TRBV20-1	TRBD2	few	TRBJ2-1	CSATGILAGYNEQFF	TGCAGTGCTACAGGGATCCTAGCGGGGTACAATGAGCAGTTCTTC
TRBV6-2/TRBV6-3	TRBD2	many	TRBJ2-1	CASSYPRLAGFYNEQFF	TGTGCCAGCAGTTACCCCCGACTAGCGGGATTCTACAATGAGCAGTTCTTC
TRBV28	TRBD2	-	TRBJ2-3	CASTWGLAADTQYF	TGTGCCAGCACCTGGGGACTAGCGGCAGATACGCAGTATTTT
TRBV20-1	-	many	TRBJ2-5	CSARVGETQYF	TGCAGTGCTAGAGTTGGGGAGACCCAGTACTTC
TRBV6-1	-	few	TRBJ2-7	CASKLQPGSYEQYF	TGTGCCAGCAAGCTCCAGCCGGGCTCCTACGAGCAGTACTTC
TRBV4-2	TRBD2	few	TRBJ2-3	CASSLRTSGTSSRKTDTQYF	TGTGCCAGCAGCCTAAGGACTAGCGGTACCTCTAGCAGGAAAACAGATACGCAGTATTTT
TRBV12-3/TRBV12-4	-	-	TRBJ1-5	CASSFSRDPSNQPQHF	TGTGCCAGCAGTTTCTCCCGGGACCCGAGCAATCAGCCCCAGCATTTT